A single T cell receptor beta chain is shown here with its context. Its target is not known. The sample belongs to a study of T cells after posttransplantation cyclophosphamide. Whole-study results and caveats: Tissue-infiltrating T cells from skin or gut overlapped little with blood T cells. Later post-transplant blood repertoires were often dominated by donor CD8+ memory clones.

Treatment was busulfan-fludarabine conditioning, a marrow graft, and cyclophosphamide on days +3 and +4. The assay was immunoSEQ multiplex PCR, and TCRdb's table has in-frame clones only and misses some. The table shows tens of thousands of clones, with approximately 78% occurring only once. The sample in question was CD4+ T cells sorted from blood, obtained approximately 2,000 days after a stem cell transplant with posttransplant cyclophosphamide. The clonotype was recovered from a female patient aged 40-50 years who received an allogeneic stem cell transplant from a related donor, was CMV-positive, and had no GVHD. The graft donor may have contributed some T cells.

This CDR3 is CASSVGGADDEKLFF. The CDR3 DNA reads as TGTGCCAGCAGCGTAGGGGGCGCGGACGATGAAAAACTGTTTTTT. The V gene is TRBV5-4, the J gene TRBJ1-4, with 7 positions matching TRBD1. Looked up from germline, CDR1 is SGHNT and CDR2 is YYREEE (reference sequence). The CDR3 consists of 15 residues. V lost 4 bases and J lost 6; bases outside the gene matches: 9.